The entry that follows covers one TCR beta chain sequence. This entry is derived from a study of technical replicates of blood from a handful of donors. The CDR3 runs 14 residues. V lost 1 base and J lost 7, with 14 bases in between. CDR1 is SGDLS, CDR2 YYNGEE, per germline. Produced via immunoSEQ multiplex PCR; TCRdb's table is partial and in-frame only. The data contain about 80,000 clones, roughly 94% of them singletons. This clonotype originated in a human donor in good health. Sequencing input: T cells isolated from PBMCs. The chain combines TRBV9 with TRBJ1-2; D perhaps matches TRBD1 (5 bases). CDR3 nucleotides: TGTGCCAGCAGCGTATCAGGGCGTGATTTTGGCTACACCTTC. This sequence encodes CASSVSGRDFGYTF.